The source of this TCR beta chain is a study of T cell repertoires in cytomegalovirus infection. Each CDR3 protein is one row after TCRdb ran MiXCR on the reads. The data contain roughly 720,000 distinct CDR3 sequences, 35% to 45% of them seen just once; the ten biggest clones take up 2.5% to 3%. There are 15 residues in the CDR3. Germline lookup yields CDR1 LNHDA and CDR2 SQIVND (reference sequence). Unmatched junction bases numbered 10, after V lost 8 bases and J lost 1 base. The sample holds a few counts of this clonotype. The source is a human donor in good health (CMV status not recorded). Some clones in this sample may be carry-over from other donors' samples. Sequencing was carried out using PBMCs. V usage is TRBV19 and J usage is TRBJ1-1; the match to TRBD1 covers 7 bases. The CDR3 sequence: CASFREGGQNTEAFF. In DNA form, the CDR3 reads TGTGCCAGTTTTAGGGAAGGGGGCCAGAACACTGAAGCTTTCTTT.